This TCR beta chain was retrieved from a study of T cells expressing NK-cell markers. Overall study findings and caveats: Clarity on HCMV specificity was lacking for the expanded NKG2C+ T cell clones.

TCRdb reprocessed the 5' RACE reads; each CDR3 protein has one entry and no DNA is given. This table holds about 440,000 distinct CDR3 sequences. The germline CDR1 and CDR2 sequences are SGDLS and YYNGEE. This CDR3 comprises 15 residues. Concerning this clonotype: Its matching antigen is unknown.

This rearrangement joins TRBV9 to TRBJ2-4; there is no DNA to check the TCRdb D call of TRBD1. The sample comprised blood T cells: a sorted CD56 or NKG2C T cell subset, CD4+ or CD8+ T cells, or bulk PBMC T cells (not recorded which). The TCR comes from a woman aged 18 to 75 in good health. This CDR3 is CASSVGPLAKNIQYF. Drawing the rest from reference TRBV9 and TRBJ2-4, the complete variable domain is DSGVTQTPKHLITATGQRVTLRCSPRSGDLSVYWYQQSLDQGLQFLIQYYNGEERAKGNILERFSAQQFPDLHSELNLSSLELGDSALYFCASSVGPLAKNIQYFGAGTRLSVL.